The source of this T cell receptor beta chain is a study of shared clonotypes between healthy human individuals. Comments on this clone: Just one base apart from a much larger clone, this may be a read error. The sample contains more than one DNA sequence encoding this CDR3.

The assay was immunoSEQ multiplex PCR, and TCRdb's table has in-frame clones only and misses some. The data show a few million clones, with roughly 92% seen just once and roughly 0.15% held by the top ten. The sequencing input was naive CD4+ T cells sorted from blood. Subset: CD45RA+ positively selected. This TCR was sampled from a man between 18 and 29 years old in good health.

DNA for the CDR3: TGCAGTGCTAGCGAAGAGACCCAGTACTTC. It is translated as CSASEETQYF. This sequence joins TRBV20-1 and TRBJ2-5; D is unresolved. The germline V and J ends were trimmed by 3 bases and 3 bases, with 2 bases remaining between them. The CDR3 length is 10 residues. Germline loops: CDR1 DFQATT, CDR2 SNEGSKA (reference sequence).